These T cell receptor beta chains were read from a single sample in a study of STAT5B mutations in CD4+ large granular lymphocyte leukemia. Using immunoSEQ multiplex PCR, the repertoire was profiled, and TCRdb retains in-frame clones only, with some absent. The data contain approximately 39,000 clones, over 75% of them singletons. Sequencing was carried out using CD4+ T cells from blood buffy coats. These receptors originate from a human donor in good health. Both conserved end residues are trimmed from each CDR3.

j_gene,v_gene,CDR3aa
TRBJ1-4,TRBV7-9,ASSFATGNEKLF
TRBJ2-1,TRBV29-1,SVDSAGAEQF
TRBJ2-7,TRBV27,ASSSQRSSGRVYEQY
TRBJ1-1,TRBV18,ASSPDRGAF
TRBJ1-5,TRBV19,ASSTGFQPQH
TRBJ1-1,TRBV30,AWSGRLNTEAF
TRBJ1-4,TRBV19,ASSFSMATNEKLF
TRBJ2-5,TRBV19,ASSTSGLTQY
TRBJ1-2,TRBV5-1,ASSPLQGNYGYT
TRBJ2-3,TRBV30,AWSPTLDTQY